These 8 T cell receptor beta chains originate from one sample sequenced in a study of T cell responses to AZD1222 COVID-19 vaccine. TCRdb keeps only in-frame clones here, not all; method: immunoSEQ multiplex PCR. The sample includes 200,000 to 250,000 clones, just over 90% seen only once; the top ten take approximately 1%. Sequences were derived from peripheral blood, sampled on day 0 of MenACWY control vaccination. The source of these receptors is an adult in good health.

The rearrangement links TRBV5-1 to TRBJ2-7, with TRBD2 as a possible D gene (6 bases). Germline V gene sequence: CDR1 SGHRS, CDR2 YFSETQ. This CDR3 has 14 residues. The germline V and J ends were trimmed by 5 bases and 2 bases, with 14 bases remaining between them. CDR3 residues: CASRGGPLAYEQYF. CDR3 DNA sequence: TGCGCCAGCAGGGGGGGACCGTTGGCCTACGAGCAGTACTTC.

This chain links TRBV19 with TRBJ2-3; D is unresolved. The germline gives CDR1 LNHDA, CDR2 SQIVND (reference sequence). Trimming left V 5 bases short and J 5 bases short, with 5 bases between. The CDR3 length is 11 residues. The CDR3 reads CASSVLDTQYF. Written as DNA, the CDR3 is TGTGCCAGTAGTGTCCTAGATACGCAGTATTTT.

CDR3 DNA: TGTGCCAGCAGTTTGTTGACAGGGGGAAAGTATTTT. This gives the protein CASSLLTGGKYF. The chain recombines TRBV28 with TRBJ2-3; 9 nucleotides line up with TRBD1. Germline-derived CDR1 and CDR2 are MDHEN and SYDVKM. Unmatched junction bases numbered 5, after V lost 3 bases and J lost 13 bases. The length of the CDR3 is 12 residues.

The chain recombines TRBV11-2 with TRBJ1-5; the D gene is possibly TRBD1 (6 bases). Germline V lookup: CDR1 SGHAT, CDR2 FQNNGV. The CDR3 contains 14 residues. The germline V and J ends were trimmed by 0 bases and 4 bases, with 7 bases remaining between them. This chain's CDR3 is CASSLDRGNQPQHF. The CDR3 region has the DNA TGTGCCAGCAGCTTAGACAGGGGAAATCAGCCCCAGCATTTT.

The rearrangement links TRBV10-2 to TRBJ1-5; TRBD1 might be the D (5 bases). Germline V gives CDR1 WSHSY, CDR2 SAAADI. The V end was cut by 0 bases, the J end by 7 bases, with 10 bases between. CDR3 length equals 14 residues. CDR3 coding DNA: TGCGCCAGCAGTGAGTCGGGCAGGGCCCAGCCCCAGCATTTT. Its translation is CASSESGRAQPQHF.

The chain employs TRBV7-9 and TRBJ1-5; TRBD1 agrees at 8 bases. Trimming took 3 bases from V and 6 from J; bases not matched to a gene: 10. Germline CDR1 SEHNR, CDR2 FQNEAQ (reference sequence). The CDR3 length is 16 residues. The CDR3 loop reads CASSFQAGGAGQPQHF. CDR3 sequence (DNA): TGTGCCAGCAGCTTCCAAGCAGGGGGCGCAGGTCAGCCCCAGCATTTT.

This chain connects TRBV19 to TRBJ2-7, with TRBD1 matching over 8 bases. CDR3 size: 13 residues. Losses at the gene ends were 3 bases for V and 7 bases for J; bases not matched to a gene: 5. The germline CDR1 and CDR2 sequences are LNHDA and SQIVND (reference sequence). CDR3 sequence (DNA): TGTGCCAGTAGTATGACAGGGGCCGGAGAGCAGTACTTC. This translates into CASSMTGAGEQYF.

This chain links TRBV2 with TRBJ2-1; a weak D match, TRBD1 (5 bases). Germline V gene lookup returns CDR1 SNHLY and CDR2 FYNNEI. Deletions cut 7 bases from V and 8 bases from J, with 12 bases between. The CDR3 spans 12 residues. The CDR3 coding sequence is TGTGCCAGCAAACAGGAGTCGGATGAGCAGTTCTTC. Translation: CASKQESDEQFF.